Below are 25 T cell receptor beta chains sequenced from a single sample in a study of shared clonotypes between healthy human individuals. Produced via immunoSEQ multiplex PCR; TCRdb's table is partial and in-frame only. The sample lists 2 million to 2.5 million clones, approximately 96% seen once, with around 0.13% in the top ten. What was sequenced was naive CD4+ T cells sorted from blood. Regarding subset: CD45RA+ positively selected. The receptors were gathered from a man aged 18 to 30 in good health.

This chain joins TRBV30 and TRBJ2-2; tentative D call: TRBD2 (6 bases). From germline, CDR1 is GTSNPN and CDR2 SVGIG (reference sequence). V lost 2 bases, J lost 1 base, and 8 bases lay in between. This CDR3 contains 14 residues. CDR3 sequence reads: CAWSPGRNTGELFF. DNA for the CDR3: TGTGCCTGGAGTCCCGGGAGGAACACCGGGGAGCTGTTTTTT.

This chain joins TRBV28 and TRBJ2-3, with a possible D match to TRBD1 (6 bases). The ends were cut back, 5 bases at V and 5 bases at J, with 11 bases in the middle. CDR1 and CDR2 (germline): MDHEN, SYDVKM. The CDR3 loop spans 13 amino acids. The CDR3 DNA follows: TGTGCCAGCAGTCCCAACAGGGAAGATACGCAGTATTTT. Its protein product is CASSPNREDTQYF.

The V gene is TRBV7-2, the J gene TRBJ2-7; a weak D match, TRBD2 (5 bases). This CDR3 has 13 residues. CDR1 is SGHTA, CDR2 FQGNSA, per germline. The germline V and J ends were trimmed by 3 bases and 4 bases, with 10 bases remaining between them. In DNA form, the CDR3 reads TGTGCCAGCAGCTTGTATTGGGAGTACGAGCAGTACTTC. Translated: CASSLYWEYEQYF.

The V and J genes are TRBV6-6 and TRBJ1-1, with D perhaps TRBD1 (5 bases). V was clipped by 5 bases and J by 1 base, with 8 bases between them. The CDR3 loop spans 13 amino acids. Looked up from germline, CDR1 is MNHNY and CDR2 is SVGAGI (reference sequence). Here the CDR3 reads CASSDRENTEAFF. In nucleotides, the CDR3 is TGTGCCAGCAGTGACAGAGAGAACACTGAAGCTTTCTTT.

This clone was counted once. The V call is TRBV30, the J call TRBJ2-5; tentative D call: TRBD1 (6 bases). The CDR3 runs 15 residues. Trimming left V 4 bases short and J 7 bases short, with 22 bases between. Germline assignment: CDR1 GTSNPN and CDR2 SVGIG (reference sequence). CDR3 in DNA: TGTGCCTGGACCCTCACGACAGGCTGGCACGCGACCCAGTACTTC. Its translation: CAWTLTTGWHATQYF.

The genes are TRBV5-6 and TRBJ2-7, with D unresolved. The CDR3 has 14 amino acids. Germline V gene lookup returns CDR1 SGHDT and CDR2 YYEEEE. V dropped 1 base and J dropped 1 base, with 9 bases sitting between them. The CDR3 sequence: CASSLSQASYEQYF. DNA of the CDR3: TGTGCCAGCAGCTTGTCGCAGGCTTCCTACGAGCAGTACTTC.

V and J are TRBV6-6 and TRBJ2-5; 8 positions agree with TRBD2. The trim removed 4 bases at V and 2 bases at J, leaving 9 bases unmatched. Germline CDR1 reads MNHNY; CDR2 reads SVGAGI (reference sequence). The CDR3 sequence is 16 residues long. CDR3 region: CASSLGSSGPQETQYF. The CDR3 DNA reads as TGTGCCAGCAGTTTAGGGTCTAGCGGGCCTCAAGAGACCCAGTACTTC.

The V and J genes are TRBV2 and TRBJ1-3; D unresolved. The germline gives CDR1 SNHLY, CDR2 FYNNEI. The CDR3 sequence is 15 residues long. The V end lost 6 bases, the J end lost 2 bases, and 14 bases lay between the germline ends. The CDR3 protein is CASSAEEPPGNTIYF. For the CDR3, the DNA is TGTGCCAGCAGCGCCGAGGAGCCCCCTGGAAACACCATATATTTT.

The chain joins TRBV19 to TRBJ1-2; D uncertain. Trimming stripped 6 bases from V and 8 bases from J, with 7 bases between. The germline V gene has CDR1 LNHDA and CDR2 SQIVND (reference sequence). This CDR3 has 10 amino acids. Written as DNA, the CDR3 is TGTGCCAGTAGCGGGCAGGGCTACACCTTC. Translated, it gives CASSGQGYTF.

This CDR3 is CASSFSGGKGATEAFF. The CDR3 bases are TGTGCCAGCAGCTTTAGCGGGGGTAAAGGGGCCACTGAAGCTTTCTTT. The rearrangement joins TRBV11-2 to TRBJ1-1; the D gene is possibly TRBD1 (5 bases). Germline V gives CDR1 SGHAT, CDR2 FQNNGV. V gave up 3 bases and J gave up 4 bases, with 18 bases separating them. There are 16 residues in the CDR3.

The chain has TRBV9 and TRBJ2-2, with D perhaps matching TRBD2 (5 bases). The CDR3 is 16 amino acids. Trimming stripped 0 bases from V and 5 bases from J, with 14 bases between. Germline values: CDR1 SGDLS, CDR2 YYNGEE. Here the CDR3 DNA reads TGTGCCAGCAGCGTAGCTGGCGGACTCATAACCGGGGAGCTGTTTTTT. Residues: CASSVAGGLITGELFF.

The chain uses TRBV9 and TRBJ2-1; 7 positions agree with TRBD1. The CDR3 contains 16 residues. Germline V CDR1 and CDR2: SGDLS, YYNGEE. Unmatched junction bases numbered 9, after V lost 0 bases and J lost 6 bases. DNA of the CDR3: TGTGCCAGCAGCGTAGACGGTCAACAGGGGATCAATGAGCAGTTCTTC. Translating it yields CASSVDGQQGINEQFF.

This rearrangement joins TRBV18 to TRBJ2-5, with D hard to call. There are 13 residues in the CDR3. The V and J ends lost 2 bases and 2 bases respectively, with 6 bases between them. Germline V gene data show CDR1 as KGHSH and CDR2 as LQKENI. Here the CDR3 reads CASSPIRQETQYF. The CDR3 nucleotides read TGTGCCAGCTCACCAATCAGACAAGAGACCCAGTACTTC.

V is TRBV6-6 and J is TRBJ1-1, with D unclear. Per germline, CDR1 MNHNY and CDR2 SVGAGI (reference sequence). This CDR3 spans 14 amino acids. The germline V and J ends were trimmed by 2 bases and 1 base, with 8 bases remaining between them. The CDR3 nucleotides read TGTGCCAGCAGTTACCTAATCGGGAACACTGAAGCTTTCTTT. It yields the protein CASSYLIGNTEAFF.

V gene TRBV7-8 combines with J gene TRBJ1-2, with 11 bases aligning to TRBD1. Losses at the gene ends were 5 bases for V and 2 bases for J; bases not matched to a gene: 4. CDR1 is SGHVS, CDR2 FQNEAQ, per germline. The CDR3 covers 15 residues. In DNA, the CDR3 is TGTGCCAGCAGCCCTCGGGACAGGGGGAACTATGGCTACACCTTC. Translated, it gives CASSPRDRGNYGYTF.

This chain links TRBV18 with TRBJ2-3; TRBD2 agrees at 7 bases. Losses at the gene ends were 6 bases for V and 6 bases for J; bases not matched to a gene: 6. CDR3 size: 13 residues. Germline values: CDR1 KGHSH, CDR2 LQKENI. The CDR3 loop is CASSSGTKDTQYF. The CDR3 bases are TGTGCCAGCTCCTCCGGGACTAAGGATACGCAGTATTTT.

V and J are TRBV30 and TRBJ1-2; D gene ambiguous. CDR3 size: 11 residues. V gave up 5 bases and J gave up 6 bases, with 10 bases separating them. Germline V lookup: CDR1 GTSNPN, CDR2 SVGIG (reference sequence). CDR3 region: CAWSNQNGYTF. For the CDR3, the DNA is TGTGCCTGGTCGAATCAGAATGGCTACACCTTC.

CDR3 nucleotides: TGTGCCAGTAAATCAGGGGCAGGGGACCCCAACTATGGCTACACCTTC. Translating it yields CASKSGAGDPNYGYTF. This rearrangement joins TRBV19 to TRBJ1-2, with D possibly being TRBD1 (6 bases). This CDR3 is 16 amino acids long. V lost 7 bases, J lost 2 bases, and 20 bases lay in between. From germline, CDR1 is LNHDA and CDR2 SQIVND (reference sequence).

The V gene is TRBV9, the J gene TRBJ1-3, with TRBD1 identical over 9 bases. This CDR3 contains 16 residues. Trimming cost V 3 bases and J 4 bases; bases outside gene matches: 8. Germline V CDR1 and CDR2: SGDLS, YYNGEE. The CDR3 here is CASSGLRDRAGNTIYF. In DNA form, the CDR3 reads TGTGCCAGCAGCGGACTCCGGGACAGGGCCGGAAACACCATATATTTT. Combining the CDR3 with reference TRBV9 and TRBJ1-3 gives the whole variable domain DSGVTQTPKHLITATGQRVTLRCSPRSGDLSVYWYQQSLDQGLQFLIQYYNGEERAKGNILERFSAQQFPDLHSELNLSSLELGDSALYFCASSGLRDRAGNTIYFGEGSWLTVV.

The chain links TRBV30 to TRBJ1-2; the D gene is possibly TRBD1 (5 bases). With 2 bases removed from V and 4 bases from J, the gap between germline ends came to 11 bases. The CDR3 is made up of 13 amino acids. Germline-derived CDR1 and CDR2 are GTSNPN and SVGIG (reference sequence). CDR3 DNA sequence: TGTGCCTGGAGTAACGGGGGGTCCTATGGCTACACCTTC. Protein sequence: CAWSNGGSYGYTF. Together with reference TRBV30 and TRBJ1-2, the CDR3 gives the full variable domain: SQTIHQWPATLVQPVGSPLSLECTVEGTSNPNLYWYRQAAGRGLQLLFYSVGIGQISSEVPQNLSASRPQDRQFILSSKKLLLSDSGFYLCAWSNGGSYGYTFGSGTRLTVV.

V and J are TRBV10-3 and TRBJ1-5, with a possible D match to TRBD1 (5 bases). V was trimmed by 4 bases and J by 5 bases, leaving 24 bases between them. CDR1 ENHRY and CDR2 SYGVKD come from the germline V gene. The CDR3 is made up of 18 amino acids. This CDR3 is CAISGQKDREPAYQPQHF. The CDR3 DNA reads TGTGCCATCAGTGGCCAAAAAGACAGAGAACCCGCTTATCAGCCCCAGCATTTT.

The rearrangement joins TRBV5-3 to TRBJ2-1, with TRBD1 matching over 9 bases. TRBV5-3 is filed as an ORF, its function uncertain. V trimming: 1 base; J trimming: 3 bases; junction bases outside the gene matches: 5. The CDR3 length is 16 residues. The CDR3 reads CARSLPDRGYYNEQFF. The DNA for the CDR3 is TGTGCCAGAAGCTTGCCGGACAGGGGATACTACAATGAGCAGTTCTTC.

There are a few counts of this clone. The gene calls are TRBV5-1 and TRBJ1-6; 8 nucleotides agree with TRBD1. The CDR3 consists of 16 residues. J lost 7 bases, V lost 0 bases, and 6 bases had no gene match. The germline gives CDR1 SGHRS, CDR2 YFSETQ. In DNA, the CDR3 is TGCGCCAGCAGCTTGGAGGGACAGGCGTCAAATTCACCCCTCCACTTT. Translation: CASSLEGQASNSPLHF.

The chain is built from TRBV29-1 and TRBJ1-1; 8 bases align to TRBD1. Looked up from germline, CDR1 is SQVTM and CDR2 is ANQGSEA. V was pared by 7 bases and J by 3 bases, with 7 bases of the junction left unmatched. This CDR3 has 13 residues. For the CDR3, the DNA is TGCAGCGCCCGGACAGGGCGAGACACTGAAGCTTTCTTT. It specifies CSARTGRDTEAFF.

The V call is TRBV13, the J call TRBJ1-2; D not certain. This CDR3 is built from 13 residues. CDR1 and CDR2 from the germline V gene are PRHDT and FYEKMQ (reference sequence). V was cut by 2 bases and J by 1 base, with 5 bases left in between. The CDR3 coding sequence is TGTGCCAGCAGCTTACACGGTAACTATGGCTACACCTTC. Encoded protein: CASSLHGNYGYTF. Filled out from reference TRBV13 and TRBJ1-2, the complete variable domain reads AAGVIQSPRHLIKEKRETATLKCYPIPRHDTVYWYQQGPGQDPQFLISFYEKMQSDKGSIPDRFSAQQFSDYHSELNMSSLELGDSALYFCASSLHGNYGYTFGSGTRLTVV.